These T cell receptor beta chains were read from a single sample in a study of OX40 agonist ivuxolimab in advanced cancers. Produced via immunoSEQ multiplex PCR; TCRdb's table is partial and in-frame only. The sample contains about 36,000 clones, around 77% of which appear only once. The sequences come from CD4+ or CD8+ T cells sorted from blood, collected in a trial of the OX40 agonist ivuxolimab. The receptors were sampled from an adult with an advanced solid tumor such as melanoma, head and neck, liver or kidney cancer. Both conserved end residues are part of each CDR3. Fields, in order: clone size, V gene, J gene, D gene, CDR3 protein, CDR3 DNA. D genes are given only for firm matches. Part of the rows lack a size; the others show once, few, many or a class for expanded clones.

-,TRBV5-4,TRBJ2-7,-,CASSPHPAQGYEQYF,TGTGCCAGCAGCCCCCATCCGGCACAAGGCTACGAGCAGTACTTC
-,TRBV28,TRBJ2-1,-,CASSLWGSLTDNEQFF,TGTGCCAGCAGTTTATGGGGGAGTCTTACAGACAATGAGCAGTTCTTC
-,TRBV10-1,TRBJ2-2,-,CASSDNTGELFF,TGCGCCAGCAGTGACAACACCGGGGAGCTGTTTTTT
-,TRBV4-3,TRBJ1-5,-,CASSQDYGTQPQHF,TGCGCCAGCAGCCAAGATTACGGGACTCAGCCCCAGCATTTT
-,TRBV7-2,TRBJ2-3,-,CASSLAILASTDTQYF,TGTGCCAGCAGCTTAGCGATTCTAGCTAGCACAGATACGCAGTATTTT
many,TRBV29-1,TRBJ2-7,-,CSVERGFDSYEQYF,TGCAGCGTTGAAAGGGGGTTCGACTCCTACGAGCAGTACTTC
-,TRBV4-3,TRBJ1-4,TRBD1,CASSHLARTGPEKLFF,TGCGCCAGCAGCCACCTCGCCCGGACAGGGCCTGAAAAACTGTTTTTT
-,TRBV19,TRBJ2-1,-,CASSIVRGGNNEQFF,TGTGCCAGTAGTATAGTCAGGGGGGGGAACAATGAGCAGTTCTTC
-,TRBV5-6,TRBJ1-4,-,CASSWDQTDEKLFF,TGTGCCAGCAGCTGGGACCAAACGGATGAAAAACTGTTTTTT
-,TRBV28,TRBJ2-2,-,CASSLNALIANTGELFF,TGTGCCAGCAGTTTAAATGCATTGATAGCGAACACCGGGGAGCTGTTTTTT
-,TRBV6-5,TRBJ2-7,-,CASSGWDGYEQYF,TGTGCCAGCAGTGGTTGGGACGGCTACGAGCAGTACTTC
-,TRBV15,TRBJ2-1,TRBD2,CATRGRKRGGRSYNEQFF,TGTGCCACCAGGGGTAGGAAGCGGGGGGGCCGTTCCTACAATGAGCAGTTCTTC
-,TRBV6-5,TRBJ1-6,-,CASSYGGSYNSPLHF,TGTGCCAGCAGTTATGGGGGCTCCTATAATTCACCCCTCCACTTT
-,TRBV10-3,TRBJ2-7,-,CAINGGGYEQYF,TGTGCCATCAATGGAGGCGGCTACGAGCAGTACTTC
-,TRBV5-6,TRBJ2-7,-,CASSSDLSYEQYF,TGTGCCAGCAGTTCTGACTTGTCCTACGAGCAGTACTTC
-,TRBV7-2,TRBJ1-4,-,CASSFPRWGDTTTNEKLFF,TGTGCCAGCAGCTTCCCCCGGTGGGGGGACACCACAACTAATGAAAAACTGTTTTTT
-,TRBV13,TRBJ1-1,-,CASSLVGTSEAFF,TGTGCCAGCAGCTTAGTAGGTACGTCTGAAGCTTTCTTT
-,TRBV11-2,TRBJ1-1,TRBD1,CASSSQGAWTEAFF,TGTGCCAGCAGCTCGCAGGGGGCGTGGACTGAAGCTTTCTTT
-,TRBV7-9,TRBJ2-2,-,CASSLWQGGDTGELFF,TGTGCCAGCAGCTTATGGCAGGGTGGGGACACCGGGGAGCTGTTTTTT
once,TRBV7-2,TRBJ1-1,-,CASSSGLSTEAFF,TGTGCCAGCAGCTCAGGGCTTAGCACTGAAGCTTTCTTT
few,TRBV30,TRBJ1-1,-,CAWNLDGMNTEAFF,TGTGCCTGGAACCTGGACGGTATGAACACTGAAGCTTTCTTT
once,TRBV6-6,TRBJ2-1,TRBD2,CASSRTSGYNEQFF,TGTGCCAGCAGTCGGACTAGCGGATACAATGAGCAGTTCTTC
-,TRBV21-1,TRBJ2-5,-,CASSKGPDQETQYF,TGTGCCAGCAGCAAAGGTCCAGATCAAGAGACCCAGTACTTC
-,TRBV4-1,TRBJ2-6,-,CASSRSHGRSSGANVLTF,TGCGCCAGCAGCCGAAGCCACGGACGGAGCTCTGGGGCCAACGTCCTGACTTTC
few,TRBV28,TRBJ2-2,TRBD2,CASIPAGGAGELFF,TGTGCCAGCATACCCGCGGGGGGGGCCGGGGAGCTGTTTTTT
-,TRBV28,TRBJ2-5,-,CASSLSGAKETQYF,TGTGCCAGCAGTTTATCAGGGGCGAAGGAGACCCAGTACTTC
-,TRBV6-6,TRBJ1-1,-,CASSYSRDLMNTEAFF,TGTGCCAGCAGTTACTCAAGGGACCTAATGAACACTGAAGCTTTCTTT
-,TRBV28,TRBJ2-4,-,CASSFTPVDPTQNIQYF,TGTGCCAGCAGTTTTACCCCAGTTGACCCGACCCAAAACATTCAGTACTTC
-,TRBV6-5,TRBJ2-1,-,CASKGSEQFF,TGTGCCAGCAAAGGAAGTGAGCAGTTCTTC
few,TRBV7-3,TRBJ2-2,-,CASSPLGGAYTGELFF,TGTGCCAGCAGCCCCCTAGGGGGGGCCTACACCGGGGAGCTGTTTTTT
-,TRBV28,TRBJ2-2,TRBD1,CASSGQGVHTGELFF,TGTGCCAGCAGTGGACAGGGGGTGCACACCGGGGAGCTGTTTTTT
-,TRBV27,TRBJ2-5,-,CASSLNRGVKETQYF,TGTGCCAGCAGTTTAAATAGGGGGGTAAAAGAGACCCAGTACTTC
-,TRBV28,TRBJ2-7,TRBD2,CATREVAGTSDEQYF,TGTGCCACCCGGGAGGTAGCGGGAACTTCCGACGAGCAGTACTTC
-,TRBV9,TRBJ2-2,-,CASSVSAGELFF,TGTGCCAGCAGCGTCTCGGCCGGGGAGCTGTTTTTT
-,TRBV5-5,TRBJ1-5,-,CASSFGDNQPQHF,TGTGCCAGCAGCTTCGGGGACAATCAGCCCCAGCATTTT
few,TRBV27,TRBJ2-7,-,CASRTGYEQYF,TGTGCCAGCAGAACAGGCTACGAGCAGTACTTC
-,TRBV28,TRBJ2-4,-,CASSLPPRGSFQYF,TGTGCCAGCAGTTTACCCCCCCGGGGAAGTTTTCAGTACTTC
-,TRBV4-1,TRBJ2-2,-,CASSQVLGAPLRTGELFF,TGCGCCAGCAGCCAAGTTCTAGGGGCCCCGCTTCGGACCGGGGAGCTGTTTTTT
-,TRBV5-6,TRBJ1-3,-,CASSLGPSSGNTIYF,TGTGCCAGCAGCTTGGGACCAAGCTCTGGAAACACCATATATTTT
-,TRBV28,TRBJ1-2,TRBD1,CASRAPGTAYGYTF,TGTGCCAGCAGAGCGCCCGGGACAGCCTATGGCTACACCTTC
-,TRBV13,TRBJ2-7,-,CASSLGQGGVEQYF,TGTGCCAGCAGCTTAGGACAGGGGGGGGTCGAGCAGTACTTC
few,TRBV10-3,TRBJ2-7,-,CAISESYGSYEQYF,TGTGCCATCAGTGAGTCATATGGCAGCTACGAGCAGTACTTC
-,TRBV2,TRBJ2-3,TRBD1,CASSFGQVIPDTQYF,TGTGCCAGCAGCTTCGGACAGGTCATTCCAGATACGCAGTATTTT
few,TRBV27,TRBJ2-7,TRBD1,CASRPTGTGFYEQYF,TGTGCCAGCCGCCCGACCGGGACAGGGTTCTACGAGCAGTACTTC
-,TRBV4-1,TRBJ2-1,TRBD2,CASSQEWLAGDEQFF,TGCGCCAGCAGCCAAGAGTGGCTAGCGGGAGACGAGCAGTTCTTC